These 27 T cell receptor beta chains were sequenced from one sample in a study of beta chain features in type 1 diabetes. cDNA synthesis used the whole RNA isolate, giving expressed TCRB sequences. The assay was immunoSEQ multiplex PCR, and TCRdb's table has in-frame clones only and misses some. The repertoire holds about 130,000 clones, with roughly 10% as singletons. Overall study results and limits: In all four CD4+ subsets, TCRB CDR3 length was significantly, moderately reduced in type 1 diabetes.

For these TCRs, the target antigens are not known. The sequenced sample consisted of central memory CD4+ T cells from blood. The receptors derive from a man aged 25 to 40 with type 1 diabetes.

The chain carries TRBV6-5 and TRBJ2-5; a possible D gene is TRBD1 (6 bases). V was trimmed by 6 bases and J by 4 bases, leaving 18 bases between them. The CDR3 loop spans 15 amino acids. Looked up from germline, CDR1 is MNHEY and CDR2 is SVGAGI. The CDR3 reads CASSRTGIGRETQYF. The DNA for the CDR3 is TGTGCCAGCAGCCGTACAGGGATAGGTCGAGAGACCCAGTACTTC.

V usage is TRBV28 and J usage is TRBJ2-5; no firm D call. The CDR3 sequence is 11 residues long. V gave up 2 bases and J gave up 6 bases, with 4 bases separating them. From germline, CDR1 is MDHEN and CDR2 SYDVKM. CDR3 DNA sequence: TGTGCCAGCAGTTTAGGCCAGACCCAGTACTTC. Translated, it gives CASSLGQTQYF.

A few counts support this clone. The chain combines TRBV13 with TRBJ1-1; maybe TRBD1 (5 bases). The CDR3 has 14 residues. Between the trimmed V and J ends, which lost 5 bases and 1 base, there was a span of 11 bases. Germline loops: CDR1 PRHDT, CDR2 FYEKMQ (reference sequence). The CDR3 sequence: CASSRGRPNTEAFF. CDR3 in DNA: TGTGCCAGCAGCCGGGGGAGACCGAACACTGAAGCTTTCTTT.

The CDR3 sequence: CASSPRLVDTQYF. The CDR3 DNA is TGTGCCAGCAGCCCACGGTTAGTGGATACGCAGTATTTT. The rearrangement uses TRBV9 and TRBJ2-3, with unresolved D. This CDR3 comprises 13 residues. The V gene lost 4 bases and the J gene lost 6 bases, with 12 bases spanning the gap. The germline CDR1 and CDR2 sequences are SGDLS and YYNGEE.

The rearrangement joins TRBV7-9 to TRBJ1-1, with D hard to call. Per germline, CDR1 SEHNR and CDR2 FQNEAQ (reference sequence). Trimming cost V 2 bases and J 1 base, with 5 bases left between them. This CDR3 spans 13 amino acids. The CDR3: CASSLNGNTEAFF. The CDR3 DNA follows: TGTGCCAGCAGCTTAAACGGGAACACTGAAGCTTTCTTT.

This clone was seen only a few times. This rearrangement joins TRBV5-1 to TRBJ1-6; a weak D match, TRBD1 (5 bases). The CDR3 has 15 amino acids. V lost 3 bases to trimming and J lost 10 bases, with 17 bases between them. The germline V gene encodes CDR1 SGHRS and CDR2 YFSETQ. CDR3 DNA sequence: TGCGCCAGCAGCTCCAGTGGGGGGAGTGAGTCACCCCTCCACTTT. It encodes CASSSSGGSESPLHF. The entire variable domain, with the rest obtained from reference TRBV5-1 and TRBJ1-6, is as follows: KAGVTQTPRYLIKTRGQQVTLSCSPISGHRSVSWYQQTPGQGLQFLFEYFSETQRNKGNFPGRFSGRQFSNSRSEMNVSTLELGDSALYLCASSSSGGSESPLHFGNGTRLTVT.

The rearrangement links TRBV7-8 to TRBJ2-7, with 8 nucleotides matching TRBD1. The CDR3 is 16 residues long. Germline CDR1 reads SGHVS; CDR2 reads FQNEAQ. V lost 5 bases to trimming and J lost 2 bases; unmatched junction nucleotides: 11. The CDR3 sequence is CASSPPDRATAYEQYF. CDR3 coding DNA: TGTGCCAGCAGCCCTCCGGACAGGGCGACCGCCTACGAGCAGTACTTC.

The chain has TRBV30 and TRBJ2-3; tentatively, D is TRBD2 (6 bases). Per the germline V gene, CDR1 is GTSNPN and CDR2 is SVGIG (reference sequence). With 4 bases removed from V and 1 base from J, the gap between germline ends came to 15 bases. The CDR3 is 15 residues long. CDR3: CAWKVGGTGTDTQYF. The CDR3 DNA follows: TGTGCCTGGAAGGTGGGAGGAACAGGCACAGATACGCAGTATTTT.

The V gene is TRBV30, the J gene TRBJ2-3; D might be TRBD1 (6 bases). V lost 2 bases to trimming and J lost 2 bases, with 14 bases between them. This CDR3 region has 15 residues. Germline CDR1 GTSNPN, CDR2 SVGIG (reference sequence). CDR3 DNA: TGTGCCTGGAGTCGCCTACAGGGCCCCACAGATACGCAGTATTTT. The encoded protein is CAWSRLQGPTDTQYF. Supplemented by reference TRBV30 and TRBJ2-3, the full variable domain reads SQTIHQWPATLVQPVGSPLSLECTVEGTSNPNLYWYRQAAGRGLQLLFYSVGIGQISSEVPQNLSASRPQDRQFILSSKKLLLSDSGFYLCAWSRLQGPTDTQYFGPGTRLTVL.

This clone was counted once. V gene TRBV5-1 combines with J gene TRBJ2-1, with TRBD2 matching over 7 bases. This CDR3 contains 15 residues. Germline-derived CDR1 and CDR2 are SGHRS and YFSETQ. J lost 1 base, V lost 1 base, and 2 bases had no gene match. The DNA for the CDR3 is TGCGCCAGCAGCTTGACAGCGGGATCCTACAATGAGCAGTTCTTC. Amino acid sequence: CASSLTAGSYNEQFF.

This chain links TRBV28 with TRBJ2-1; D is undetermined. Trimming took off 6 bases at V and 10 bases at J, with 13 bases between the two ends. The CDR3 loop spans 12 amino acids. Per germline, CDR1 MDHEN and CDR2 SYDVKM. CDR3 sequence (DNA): TGTGCCAGCAGCACTAATTTGGCGGAGCAGTTCTTC. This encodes CASSTNLAEQFF. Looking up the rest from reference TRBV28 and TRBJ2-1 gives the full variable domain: DVKVTQSSRYLVKRTGEKVFLECVQDMDHENMFWYRQDPGLGLRLIYFSYDVKMKEKGDIPEGYSVSREKKERFSLILESASTNQTSMYLCASSTNLAEQFFGPGTRLTVL.

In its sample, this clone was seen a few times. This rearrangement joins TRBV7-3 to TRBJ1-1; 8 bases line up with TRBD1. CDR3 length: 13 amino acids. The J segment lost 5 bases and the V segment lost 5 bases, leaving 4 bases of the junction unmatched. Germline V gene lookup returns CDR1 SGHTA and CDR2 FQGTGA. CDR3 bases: TGTGCCAGCAGCCTCGACAGGGGAACTGAAGCTTTCTTT. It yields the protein CASSLDRGTEAFF.

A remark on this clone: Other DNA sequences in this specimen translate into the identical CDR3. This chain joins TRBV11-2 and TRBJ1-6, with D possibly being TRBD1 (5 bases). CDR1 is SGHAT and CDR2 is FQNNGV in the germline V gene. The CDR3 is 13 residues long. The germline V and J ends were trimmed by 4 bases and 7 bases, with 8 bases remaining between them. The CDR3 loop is CASSSTENSPLHF. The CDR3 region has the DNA TGTGCCAGCAGCTCGACAGAGAATTCACCCCTCCACTTT.

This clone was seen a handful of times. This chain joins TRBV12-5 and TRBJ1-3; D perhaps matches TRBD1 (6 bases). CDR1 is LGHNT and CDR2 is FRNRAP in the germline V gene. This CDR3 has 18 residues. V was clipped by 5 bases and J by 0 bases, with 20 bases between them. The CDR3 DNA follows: TGTGCTAGTGGTACCCCCCCTCCGTACAGGGTCTCTGGAAACACCATATATTTT. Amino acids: CASGTPPPYRVSGNTIYF.

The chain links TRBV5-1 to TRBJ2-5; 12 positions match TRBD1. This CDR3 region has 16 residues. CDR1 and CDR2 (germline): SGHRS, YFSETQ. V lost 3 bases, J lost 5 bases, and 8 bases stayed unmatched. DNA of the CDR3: TGCGCCAGCAGCTCTTCCCCCGGGACAGGGGGCGAGACCCAGTACTTC. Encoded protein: CASSSSPGTGGETQYF.

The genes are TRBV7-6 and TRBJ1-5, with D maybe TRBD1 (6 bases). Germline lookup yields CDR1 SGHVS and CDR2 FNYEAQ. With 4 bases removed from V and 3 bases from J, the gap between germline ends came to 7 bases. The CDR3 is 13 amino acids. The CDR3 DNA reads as TGTGCCAGCAGCTGGACAGCCAATCAGCCCCAGCATTTT. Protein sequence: CASSWTANQPQHF.

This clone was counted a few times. The CDR3 DNA sequence: TGTGCCAGCAGCCGCCGACAGGGGGAGAATTCACCCCTCCACTTT. Encoded protein: CASSRRQGENSPLHF. The rearrangement joins TRBV5-4 to TRBJ1-6; 9 bases map to TRBD1. Per germline, CDR1 SGHNT and CDR2 YYREEE (reference sequence). Unmatched junction bases numbered 6, after V lost 4 bases and J lost 7 bases. This CDR3 has 15 amino acids.

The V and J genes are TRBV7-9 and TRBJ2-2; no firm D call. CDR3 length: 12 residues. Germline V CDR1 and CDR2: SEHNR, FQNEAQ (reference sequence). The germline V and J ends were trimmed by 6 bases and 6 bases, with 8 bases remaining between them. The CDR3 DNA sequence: TGTGCCAGCAGTCGTCCCTCCGGGGAGCTGTTTTTT. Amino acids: CASSRPSGELFF.

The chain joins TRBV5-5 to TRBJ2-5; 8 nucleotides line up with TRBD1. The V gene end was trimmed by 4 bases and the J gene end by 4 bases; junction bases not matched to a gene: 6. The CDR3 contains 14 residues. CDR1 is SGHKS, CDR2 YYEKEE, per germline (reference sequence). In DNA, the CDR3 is TGTGCCAGCAGCCCCTGGACAGGGTCAGAGACCCAGTACTTC. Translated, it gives CASSPWTGSETQYF.

The CDR3 region is CAWRPGTATNEKLFF. In nucleotides, the CDR3 is TGTGCCTGGAGGCCCGGGACAGCAACTAATGAAAAACTGTTTTTT. V usage is TRBV30 and J usage is TRBJ1-4; 7 bases map to TRBD1. The CDR3 contains 15 residues. The V and J ends lost 3 bases and 0 bases, in that order; junction bases with no gene match: 4. The germline V gene encodes CDR1 GTSNPN and CDR2 SVGIG (reference sequence).

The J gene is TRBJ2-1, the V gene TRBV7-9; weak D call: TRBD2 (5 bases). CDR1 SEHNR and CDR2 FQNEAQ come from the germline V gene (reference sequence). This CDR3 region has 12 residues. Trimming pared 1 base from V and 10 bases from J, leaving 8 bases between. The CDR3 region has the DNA TGTGCCAGCAGCTTAGGGACTTTCGAGCAGTTCTTC. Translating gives CASSLGTFEQFF.

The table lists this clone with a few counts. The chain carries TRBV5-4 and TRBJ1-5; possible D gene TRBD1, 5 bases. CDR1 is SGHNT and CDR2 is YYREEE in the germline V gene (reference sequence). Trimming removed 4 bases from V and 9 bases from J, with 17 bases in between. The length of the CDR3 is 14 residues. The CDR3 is CASSPGSWGGPQHF. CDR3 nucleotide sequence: TGTGCCAGCAGCCCAGGGTCCTGGGGTGGGCCCCAGCATTTT.

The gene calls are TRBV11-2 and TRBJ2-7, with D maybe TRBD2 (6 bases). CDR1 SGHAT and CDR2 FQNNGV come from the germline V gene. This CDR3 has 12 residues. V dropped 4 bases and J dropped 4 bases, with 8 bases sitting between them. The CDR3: CASSYGGYEQYF. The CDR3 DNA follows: TGTGCCAGCAGCTACGGGGGTTACGAGCAGTACTTC.

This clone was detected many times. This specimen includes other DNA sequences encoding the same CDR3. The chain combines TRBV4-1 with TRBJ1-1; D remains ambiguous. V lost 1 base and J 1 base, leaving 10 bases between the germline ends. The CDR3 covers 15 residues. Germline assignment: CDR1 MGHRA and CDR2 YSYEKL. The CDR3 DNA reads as TGCGCCAGCAGCCAAGCGGACCGGGAGAACACTGAAGCTTTCTTT. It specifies CASSQADRENTEAFF.

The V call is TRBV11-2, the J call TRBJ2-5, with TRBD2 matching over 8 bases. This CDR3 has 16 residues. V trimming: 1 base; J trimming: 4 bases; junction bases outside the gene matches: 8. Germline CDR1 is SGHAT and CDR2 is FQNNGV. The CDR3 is CASSLVDPSGRETQYF. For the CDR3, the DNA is TGTGCCAGCAGCTTAGTTGACCCTAGCGGGCGAGAGACCCAGTACTTC.

The CDR3 spells CASSLRDREGYGYTF. The CDR3 bases are TGTGCCAGCAGTTTGAGGGACAGGGAGGGCTATGGCTACACCTTC. The chain recombines TRBV28 with TRBJ1-2; TRBD1 aligns across 9 bases. CDR1 MDHEN and CDR2 SYDVKM come from the germline V gene. The CDR3 is 15 amino acids. The V and J ends lost 3 bases and 4 bases, in that order; junction bases with no gene match: 6.

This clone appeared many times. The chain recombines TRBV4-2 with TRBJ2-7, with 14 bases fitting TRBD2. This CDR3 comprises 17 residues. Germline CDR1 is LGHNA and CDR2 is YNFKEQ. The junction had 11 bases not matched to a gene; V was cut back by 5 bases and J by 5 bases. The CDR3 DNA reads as TGTGCCAGCAGCTCTGGACCTCAGGGACTAGCGGGGGACGAGCAGTACTTC. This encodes CASSSGPQGLAGDEQYF.